This is a list of T cell receptor beta chains from one sample in a study of Ad26.COV2.S vaccination and SARS-CoV-2 variants. Measured with immunoSEQ multiplex PCR; TCRdb has only the in-frame clones, and not every one. The sample carries around 340,000 clones, 86% recorded once. Sequencing was performed on peripheral blood, taken in a trial of Ad26.COV2.S vaccine versus placebo. These receptors originate from a person aged 18-60 years who received the Ad26.COV2.S COVID-19 vaccine or a placebo. Both conserved end residues are part of each CDR3. Fields, in order: V gene, J gene, CDR3 length, D gene, clone size, CDR3 DNA, CDR3 protein. A D gene is named only where the DNA matches it firmly. The size field is filled for only some rows; it gives once, few, many or a size class.

V: TRBV29-1
J: TRBJ2-5
length: 12
D: NA
size: NA
DNA: TGCAGCGTTGAAGTGGGGTATGAGACCCAGTACTTC
CDR3: CSVEVGYETQYF

V: TRBV7-3
J: TRBJ1-1
length: 13
D: TRBD1
size: NA
DNA: TGTGCCAGCAGCTTTGACTGGGACAGTGAAGCTTTCTTT
CDR3: CASSFDWDSEAFF

V: TRBV7-9
J: TRBJ2-5
length: 15
D: NA
size: NA
DNA: TGTGCCAGCAGCTTCACCCAGGGGCCCTCAGAGACCCAGTACTTC
CDR3: CASSFTQGPSETQYF

V: TRBV5-6
J: TRBJ1-5
length: 17
D: NA
size: NA
DNA: TGTGCCAGCAGCCTTCTCCGGGACGGTGGTATATATCAGCCCCAGCATTTT
CDR3: CASSLLRDGGIYQPQHF

V: TRBV19
J: TRBJ2-4
length: 14
D: TRBD1
size: NA
DNA: TGTGCCAGTAGCGTGACAGGGATTAAAAACATTCAGTACTTC
CDR3: CASSVTGIKNIQYF

V: TRBV12-3/TRBV12-4
J: TRBJ1-5
length: 13
D: NA
size: NA
DNA: TGTGCCAGCAGTTTAGACGCCCTCCAGCCCCAGCATTTT
CDR3: CASSLDALQPQHF

V: TRBV12-3/TRBV12-4
J: TRBJ1-1
length: 12
D: NA
size: NA
DNA: TGTGCCAGCAGTTTTGGGGGAACGGAAGCTTTCTTT
CDR3: CASSFGGTEAFF

V: TRBV6-6
J: TRBJ2-1
length: 14
D: NA
size: NA
DNA: TGTGCCAGCAGTTACCCGGGCGGGGACAATGAGCAGTTCTTC
CDR3: CASSYPGGDNEQFF

V: TRBV3-1/TRBV3-2
J: TRBJ2-6
length: 20
D: TRBD1
size: NA
DNA: TGTGCCAGCAGCCACCCATCCATCCCGGGACAGGGTCCTGGGGCCAACGTCCTGACTTTC
CDR3: CASSHPSIPGQGPGANVLTF

V: TRBV27
J: TRBJ2-3
length: 16
D: NA
size: NA
DNA: TGTGCCAGCAGTCCGTGGGGCCTACAGGGTGCAGATACGCAGTATTTT
CDR3: CASSPWGLQGADTQYF

V: TRBV7-9
J: TRBJ2-7
length: 17
D: NA
size: few
DNA: TGTGCCAGCAGCCCCGCACCCACTCCCTTAGGCTTCTACGAGCAGTACTTC
CDR3: CASSPAPTPLGFYEQYF

V: TRBV7-8
J: TRBJ1-1
length: 14
D: TRBD1
size: NA
DNA: TGTGCCAGCAGCCGACAGGGGTATTTCACTGAAGCTTTCTTT
CDR3: CASSRQGYFTEAFF

V: TRBV7-2
J: TRBJ2-1
length: 18
D: NA
size: NA
DNA: TGTGCCAGCAGCTTACAGGCCTTCGCGACAGGATCCTACAATGAGCAGTTCTTC
CDR3: CASSLQAFATGSYNEQFF

V: TRBV29-1
J: TRBJ2-5
length: 16
D: NA
size: NA
DNA: TGCAGCGTTGAAGAGGGGTCAGGGGCGCCACAAGAGACCCAGTACTTC
CDR3: CSVEEGSGAPQETQYF

V: TRBV28
J: TRBJ2-4
length: 19
D: NA
size: once
DNA: TGTGCCAGCAGTCTTAAAGGGGGACACCACAGGGCTACCTGCTCCTCAGGGTACTTC
CDR3: CASSLKGGHHRATCSSGYF

V: TRBV9
J: TRBJ2-2
length: 14
D: NA
size: NA
DNA: TGTGCCAGCAGCCCCGGACCGAACACCGGGGAGCTGTTTTTT
CDR3: CASSPGPNTGELFF

V: TRBV28
J: TRBJ2-3
length: 16
D: NA
size: NA
DNA: TGTGCCAGCACAGGGCAGGTTCGTTTTATCACAGATACGCAGTATTTT
CDR3: CASTGQVRFITDTQYF

V: TRBV7-8
J: TRBJ2-7
length: 15
D: TRBD1
size: NA
DNA: TGTGCCAGCAGCTTAGTTTCCCGACAGGGACACGAGCAGTACTTC
CDR3: CASSLVSRQGHEQYF

V: TRBV7-8
J: TRBJ1-5
length: 14
D: NA
size: few
DNA: TGTGCCAGCAGCCGGGGGCGCTCGGCGGAGCCCCAGCATTTT
CDR3: CASSRGRSAEPQHF

V: TRBV4-2
J: TRBJ2-3
length: 14
D: NA
size: NA
DNA: TGTGCCAGCAGCCAAGACCCGAGTCCAGATACGCAGTATTTT
CDR3: CASSQDPSPDTQYF

V: TRBV28
J: TRBJ2-7
length: 15
D: NA
size: NA
DNA: TGTGCCAGCAGTCGGAGACGCTCCTCATACTACGAGCAGTACTTC
CDR3: CASSRRRSSYYEQYF

V: TRBV5-1
J: TRBJ2-2
length: 14
D: NA
size: NA
DNA: TGCGCCAGCAGCTTGAAGTCGGACACCGGGGAGCTGTTTTTT
CDR3: CASSLKSDTGELFF

V: TRBV3-1/TRBV3-2
J: TRBJ1-2
length: 14
D: TRBD1
size: NA
DNA: TGTGCCAGCAGCCGGACAGGGAAAGTCTATGGCTACACCTTC
CDR3: CASSRTGKVYGYTF

V: TRBV18
J: TRBJ2-6
length: 19
D: TRBD1
size: NA
DNA: TGTGCCAGCTCACCACGCGGGGGACAGGGGAGCTCTGGGGCCAACGTCCTGACTTTC
CDR3: CASSPRGGQGSSGANVLTF

V: TRBV9
J: TRBJ1-1
length: 13
D: NA
size: NA
DNA: TGTGCCAGCAGCGTAGTTTCGTCGGGAGAAGCTTTCTTT
CDR3: CASSVVSSGEAFF

V: TRBV6-6
J: TRBJ2-2
length: 13
D: NA
size: NA
DNA: TGTGCCAGCAGCGGGAGTAATATCGGGGAGCTGTTTTTT
CDR3: CASSGSNIGELFF

V: TRBV3-1/TRBV3-2
J: TRBJ1-2
length: 15
D: TRBD1
size: NA
DNA: TGTGCCAGCAGCCAAGTCGGGACAGGGGACTATGGCTACACCTTC
CDR3: CASSQVGTGDYGYTF

V: TRBV5-6
J: TRBJ2-3
length: 13
D: NA
size: NA
DNA: TGTGCCAGCAGCTTGGCTGGTCCAGGTACGCAGTATTTT
CDR3: CASSLAGPGTQYF

V: TRBV5-1
J: TRBJ2-2
length: 15
D: TRBD1
size: NA
DNA: TGCGCCAGCAGCTCGGGACAGGGGCACACCGGGGAGCTGTTTTTT
CDR3: CASSSGQGHTGELFF

V: TRBV13
J: TRBJ1-6
length: 14
D: NA
size: few
DNA: TGTGCCAGCAGCTTAGGCATTTTTAATTCACCCCTCCACTTT
CDR3: CASSLGIFNSPLHF

V: TRBV5-1
J: TRBJ2-7
length: 14
D: NA
size: few
DNA: TGCGCCAGCAGCTTGGGGGCACTCTCCTACGAGCAGTACTTC
CDR3: CASSLGALSYEQYF

V: TRBV5-5
J: TRBJ2-5
length: 13
D: NA
size: NA
DNA: TGTGCCAGCAGCTTGGATGGCCGGGAGACCCAGTACTTC
CDR3: CASSLDGRETQYF